The 3 T cell receptor beta chains presented below share a single source sample, sequenced in a study of regulatory T cells in long-lasting Graves disease. Relying on iRepertoire HTBI primers and Arm-PCR of CDR3 regions, the team built TCR beta libraries. TCRdb ran MiXCR on the multiplex PCR reads and lists one entry per CDR3 protein. The repertoire holds approximately 500,000 distinct CDR3 sequences, with around a fifth as singletons. Documented time point: persistent/refractory GD, antithyroid drugs over 5 years with positive TRAb. After RNA was extracted from PBMCs, the TCR library was made from it. This material consisted of peripheral blood mononuclear cells (PBMCs), taken when the disease was refractory, from a patient treated with antithyroid drugs. These receptor sequences come from a female donor with Graves disease.

This clonotype was recorded at least ten times. This rearrangement joins TRBV11-2 to TRBJ1-1; D is possibly TRBD1 (5 bases). The germline V and J ends were trimmed by 8 bases and 5 bases, with 18 bases remaining between them. This CDR3 has 14 residues. The V gene's germline CDR1 is SGHAT and CDR2 FQNNGV. The CDR3 loop reads CASHRDGAQTEAFF. The CDR3 region has the DNA TGTGCCAGCCACCGCGACGGGGCGCAGACTGAAGCTTTCTTT.

About this clonotype itself: This clone may be a read error of a much larger clone one base away. Since no conserved phenylalanine or tryptophan closes the CDR3, a read error is the likely cause. The rearrangement uses TRBV7-2 and TRBJ1-2; 7 nucleotides align to TRBD1. Germline CDR1 reads SGHTA; CDR2 reads FQGNSA. Germline trimming cut 6 bases from V and 2 bases from J; bases unmatched to any gene: 3. There are 13 residues in the CDR3. The CDR3 reads CASSTDRNYGYTL. The CDR3 region has the DNA TGTGCCAGCAGTACGGACAGGAACTATGGCTACACCCTC.

The chain employs TRBV29-1 and TRBJ2-7; D unclear. The V gene lost 3 bases and the J gene lost 3 bases, with 9 bases spanning the gap. Germline-derived CDR1 and CDR2 are SQVTM and ANQGSEA. The CDR3 spans 12 residues. In DNA, the CDR3 is TGCAGCGTTGACGGCAGAGGCTACGAGCAGTACTTC. Translation gives CSVDGRGYEQYF.